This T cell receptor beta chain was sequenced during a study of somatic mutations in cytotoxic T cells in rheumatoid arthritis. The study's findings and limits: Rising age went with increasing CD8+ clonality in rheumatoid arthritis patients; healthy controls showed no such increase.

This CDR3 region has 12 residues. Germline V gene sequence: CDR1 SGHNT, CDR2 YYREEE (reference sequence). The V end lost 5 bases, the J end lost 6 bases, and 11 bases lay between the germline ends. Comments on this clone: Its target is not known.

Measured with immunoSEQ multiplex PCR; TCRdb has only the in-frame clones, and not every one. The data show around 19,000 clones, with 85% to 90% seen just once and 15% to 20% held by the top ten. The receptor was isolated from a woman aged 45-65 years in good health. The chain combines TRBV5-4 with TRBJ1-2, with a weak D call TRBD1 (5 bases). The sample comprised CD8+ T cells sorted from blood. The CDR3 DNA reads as TGTGCCAGCAGTTCAGGGTACGATGGCTACACCTTC. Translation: CASSSGYDGYTF.